The text below deals with one T cell receptor beta chain. Its specificity is unknown. Possible read error: a much larger clone is one base away. Under 3 months was the duration of disease in ophthalmopathy patients, who also had a Clinical Activity Score of at least 3 and a NOSPECS grade of at least 4. These data belong to a study of T cells in Graves' hyperthyroidism and ophthalmopathy. Study as a whole: Before treatment of any kind, peripheral blood was taken at initial diagnosis.

The TCR beta CDR3 regions underwent amplification using RNA transcripts as the source. The HTBI set primed first-round TCR CDR3 RT-PCR. Via MiXCR, TCRdb re-called the multiplex PCR reads, giving one row per CDR3 protein. The sample records about half a million distinct CDR3 sequences, about 16% being singletons. Regarding the study as a whole: Model output signaled ophthalmopathy a median approximately 6 months ahead of onset. Among clonotypes expanded in thyroid above 0.001, most were also found in blood.

The sample was blood. This TCR was sampled from a woman aged 30 to 39 with Graves' ophthalmopathy.

CDR3 residues: CASSWSTGPDTEAFF. In nucleotides, the CDR3 is TGCGCCAGCAGCTGGAGTACAGGGCCCGACACTGAAGCTTTCTTT. The V and J genes are TRBV5-1 and TRBJ1-1; D possibly corresponds to TRBD1 (6 bases). The V end was cut by 3 bases, the J end by 3 bases, with 15 bases between. The CDR3 length is 15 residues. Germline assignment: CDR1 SGHRS and CDR2 YFSETQ.